The clone carrying this T cell receptor beta chain has only a few counts. Its antigen is as yet unknown. This sample is drawn from a study of shared clonotypes between healthy human individuals. Study-level information: Three plates each covered CD4 naive and memory; CD8 naive two, CD8 memory one. Overall study results and limits: The small donor group covered limited genetic and exposure diversity.

The CDR3 runs to 13 residues. CDR1 and CDR2 from the germline V gene are SGHTA and FQGTGA. Trimming took off 3 bases at V and 1 base at J, with 7 bases between the two ends. When replicate PCRs were run on sorted subsets, they used around 200 ng DNA, around 33,000 T cell genomes. Sequencing was performed with immunoSEQ multiplex PCR; in TCRdb, only in-frame clones are kept and a portion is missing. The sample lists approximately 2.5 million clones; over 85% were seen once. Division of CD4+ cells produced a CD45RA+ naive subset and a CD45RA-negative memory subset. The sample consisted of naive CD4+ T cells sorted from blood. Subset denoted: CD45RA+ positively selected. The chain has TRBV7-3 and TRBJ2-7; D uncertain. The TCR comes from a man aged 18 to 29 in good health. CDR3 sequence reads: CASSLAESYEQYF. The DNA of the CDR3 is TGTGCCAGCAGCTTGGCGGAGTCCTACGAGCAGTACTTC.